This T cell receptor (beta chain) is drawn from a study of blood T cell repertoires in COVID-19. Per the study methods: Nucleated cell number was recorded as an estimate derived from reference gene primer amplification. Libraries were prepared by immunoSEQ multiplex PCR; TCRdb keeps only in-frame clonotypes and omits some of them. Clonal size and the V and J genes are those of that table, whereas D and trimming came from the DNA. The table includes 150,000 to 200,000 clones, 65% to 90% detected once. CDR3 length: 16 residues. V was cut by 1 base and J by 4 bases, with 11 bases left in between. Germline CDR1 MNHNS, CDR2 SASEGT. This clone was observed a single time.

The sequenced sample was peripheral blood. This chain links TRBV6-1 with TRBJ2-6; perhaps TRBD2 as D (7 bases). This sequence was found in a man aged 60-69 years with acute or convalescent COVID-19. The CDR3 spells CASSEEGGPGANVLTF. The CDR3 DNA follows: TGTGCCAGCAGTGAAGAGGGGGGGCCCGGGGCCAACGTCCTGACTTTC.